This is a list of T cell receptor beta chains from one sample in a study of patients and donors after allogeneic stem cell transplantation. TCRdb processed the RT-PCR reads anew with MiXCR; each CDR3 protein has one entry. Here the sample spans some 92,000 distinct CDR3 sequences, about 44% being singletons. The sequenced material came from blood, either unsorted or a sorted T cell fraction (not recorded which). The receptors derive from a human donor who was either an allogeneic HSCT recipient or a stem cell or donor lymphocyte infusion donor (not recorded which). It is not recorded whose cells these are; they may come from a transplant donor. Both conserved end residues are part of each CDR3.

>TRBV20-1|TRBJ1-2
CSEHGPGYGYTF
>TRBV6-5|TRBJ1-5
CARSYSRSGQPQHF
>TRBV14|TRBJ1-2
CASSLPGQSYGYTF
>TRBV20-1|TRBJ2-1
CSARTSGTYNEQFF
>TRBV12-3/TRBV12-4|TRBJ1-2
CASSFHGQDIASF
>TRBV12-3/TRBV12-4|TRBJ1-1
CASSLRAGDTWNTEAFF
>TRBV6-6|TRBJ1-4
CASSYQPGIAEKLFF
>TRBV20-1|TRBJ1-1
CSASWTGGNTEAFF
>TRBV29-1|TRBJ1-2
CSVGPGKGDYGYTF
>TRBV10-3|TRBJ2-1
CAISQTSGMGNEQFF
>TRBV20-1|TRBJ1-2
CSARNTLTNYGYTF
>TRBV6-5|TRBJ1-2
CASSSDGTGYNYGYTF
>TRBV7-2|TRBJ1-1
CASSLGRGNTEAFF
>TRBV7-2|TRBJ1-6
CASSLGQADSPLHF
>TRBV12-3/TRBV12-4|TRBJ1-2
CASSPLTNYYGYTF
>TRBV4-1|TRBJ1-1
CASSQGQGTNTEAFF
>TRBV12-3/TRBV12-4|TRBJ1-5
CASRGVGQPQHF
>TRBV27|TRBJ2-7
CANNRDRGNEQYF
>TRBV6-5|TRBJ1-2
CASWSGYGYTF
>TRBV30|TRBJ1-1
CAWSTGGGGTEAFF
>TRBV6-5|TRBJ1-1
CASSYSNRGMNTEAFF
>TRBV7-2|TRBJ1-2
CASSRTGTGGYGYTF
>TRBV6-6|TRBJ2-1
CASREWPSGSDNEQFF
>TRBV6-5|TRBJ2-7
CASSSGTSGSNEQYF
>TRBV7-9|TRBJ2-7
CASSTHFSGSTYEQYF
>TRBV15|TRBJ1-1
CATSRWELNTEAFF
>TRBV3-1|TRBJ1-5
CASSLGFYQPQHF
>TRBV7-8|TRBJ2-1
CASSLLDSYNEQFF
>TRBV4-3|TRBJ2-1
CASSQGLSSYNEQFF
>TRBV12-3/TRBV12-4|TRBJ1-3
CASTASPWGNTIYF
>TRBV9|TRBJ1-3
CASSVEASGGGNTIYF